This passage covers 8 T cell receptor beta chains from one sample sequenced in a study of spatial heterogeneity in lung cancer (dated by TCRdb to between 2018 and 2021). General findings and caveats noted by the study authors: A correlation was observed between the number of expanded intratumoral alpha and beta TCRs and the tumor nonsynonymous mutation count.

The sample's time point label, in plain terms: sample taken at primary tumor resection. No antigens are known for them. The library relied on 5' RACE. The sequencer listed for this sample is NextSeq 500. The public reads were run again by TCRdb, first through fastp at Q25 and then through MiXCR, and only productive beta chains were kept. Each CDR3 protein appears once, grouped with its most common genes and DNA. This sample has around 1,200 distinct CDR3 sequences in its table, and 20% to 25% of those were observed once. The ten largest account for around 21% of the sample. The material was lung tumor tissue, obtained at surgery. Receptors originate from a male donor with early-stage non-small cell lung cancer.

This clonotype showed up many times. The CDR3 is CASSFVAGTDTQYF. In DNA form, the CDR3 reads TGTGCCAGCAGTTTTGTTGCGGGCACAGATACGCAGTATTTT. The chain joins TRBV28 to TRBJ2-3; D is ambiguous. The length of the CDR3 is 14 residues. V was shortened by 3 bases and J by 1 base, with 8 bases between the two germline ends. Germline loops: CDR1 MDHEN, CDR2 SYDVKM.

This clonotype is large within its sample. The CDR3 DNA follows: TGCAGCGTTGGGACCTTTTACACTGGGGCCAACGTCCTGACTTTC. Translated: CSVGTFYTGANVLTF. The chain links TRBV29-1 to TRBJ2-6, with D uncertain. CDR1 is SQVTM, CDR2 ANQGSEA, per germline. Trimming pared 4 bases from V and 2 bases from J, leaving 12 bases between. The CDR3 is 15 amino acids.

The rearrangement links TRBV12-3 or TRBV12-4 to TRBJ1-2; TRBD1 is a possible D gene (6 bases). Trimming stripped 5 bases from V and 5 bases from J, with 15 bases between. The CDR3 is made up of 14 amino acids. Written as DNA, the CDR3 is TGTGCCAGCAGTCGTACCGGGACAAGTTATGGCTACACCTTC. Translated, it gives CASSRTGTSYGYTF.

By proportion, this clonotype is large (0.1 to 1%). The chain combines TRBV6-6 with TRBJ2-7; 11 nucleotides align to TRBD2. In germline, CDR1 is MNHNY, CDR2 SVGAGI (reference sequence). The CDR3 is 17 amino acids. The trim removed 2 bases at V and 0 bases at J, leaving 6 bases unmatched. CDR3 DNA: TGTGCCAGCAGTTACCCTAGCGGGAGGAGTCCCTCCTACGAGCAGTACTTC. Translated: CASSYPSGRSPSYEQYF.

By proportion, this clonotype is medium-sized. V usage is TRBV28 and J usage is TRBJ2-1; weak D call: TRBD1 (6 bases). The CDR3 has 14 amino acids. Germline V CDR1 and CDR2: MDHEN, SYDVKM. V was shortened by 5 bases and J by 7 bases, with 15 bases between the two germline ends. The CDR3 reads CASSRQFRGNEQFF. The CDR3, as DNA: TGTGCCAGCAGTCGACAATTCAGGGGAAATGAGCAGTTCTTC.

By proportion, this clonotype is large. This chain connects TRBV20-1 to TRBJ1-1; perhaps TRBD1 as D (5 bases). V lost 6 bases to trimming and J lost 3 bases, with 11 bases between them. The CDR3 is 12 residues long. Germline-derived CDR1 and CDR2 are DFQATT and SNEGSKA (reference sequence). CDR3 nucleotides: TGCAGTGCGGAGGGGTTGGACACTGAAGCTTTCTTT. Its translation: CSAEGLDTEAFF.

By proportion, this clonotype is large (0.1 to 1%). The chain recombines TRBV30 with TRBJ1-3, with D perhaps TRBD1 (5 bases). V gave up 0 bases and J gave up 0 bases, with 15 bases separating them. The V gene's germline CDR1 is GTSNPN and CDR2 SVGIG (reference sequence). The CDR3 extends over 17 amino acids. The CDR3 coding sequence is TGTGCCTGGAGTGTACTCTCTTGGGGCACCTCTGGAAACACCATATATTTT. It is translated as CAWSVLSWGTSGNTIYF.

V usage is TRBV4-2 and J usage is TRBJ2-2, with D hard to call. CDR3 length equals 15 residues. Between the trimmed V and J ends, which lost 4 bases and 2 bases, there was a span of 11 bases. Germline CDR1 and CDR2: LGHNA and YNFKEQ. For the CDR3, the DNA is TGTGCCAGCAGCCTCTTAGTCGGAAACACCGGGGAGCTGTTTTTT. Protein product: CASSLLVGNTGELFF.